The 29 T cell receptor beta chains given below trace back to one sample, sequenced in a study of OX40 agonist ivuxolimab in advanced cancers. Libraries were built with the immunoSEQ multiplex PCR assay. TCRdb stores this immuneACCESS table with in-frame sequences only. Part of the clones is absent; in the studies checked, under half of the shortfall reflects unresolved V genes, and no reason is known for the rest. The sample profile shows 10,000 to 15,000 clones; roughly 80% of them were found once. The top ten clonotypes cover 32% of the sample. The sequencing used CD4+ or CD8+ T cells sorted from blood, collected in a trial of the OX40 agonist ivuxolimab. The receptors were gathered from an adult with an advanced solid tumor such as melanoma, head and neck, liver or kidney cancer.

This sequence joins TRBV11-2 and TRBJ2-6, with a tentative D call TRBD2 (6 bases). The V gene lost 4 bases and the J gene lost 2 bases, with 9 bases spanning the gap. The V gene's germline CDR1 is SGHAT and CDR2 FQNNGV. The CDR3 is made up of 15 amino acids. The CDR3 DNA sequence: TGTGCCAGCAGCTACCTAGCGACTGGGGCCAACGTCCTGACTTTC. Protein sequence: CASSYLATGANVLTF.

CDR3 region: CASSEWDGSYEQYF. The CDR3 coding sequence is TGTGCCAGTAGTGAGTGGGACGGATCCTACGAGCAGTACTTC. V and J are TRBV19 and TRBJ2-7; D tentatively fits TRBD1 or TRBD2 (5 bases each). In germline, CDR1 is LNHDA, CDR2 SQIVND (reference sequence). This CDR3 spans 14 amino acids. Trimming stripped 5 bases from V and 1 base from J, with 12 bases between.

The V call is TRBV30, the J call TRBJ2-5; no definite D call. From germline, CDR1 is GTSNPN and CDR2 SVGIG (reference sequence). The V and J ends lost 0 bases and 4 bases respectively, with 12 bases between them. The CDR3 is made up of 14 amino acids. The CDR3, as DNA: TGTGCCTGGAGTGTATCGGAGTTCGGAGAGACCCAGTACTTC. This encodes CAWSVSEFGETQYF.

V gene TRBV10-1 combines with J gene TRBJ2-3, with TRBD2 matching over 9 bases. The CDR3 is 16 amino acids. Germline V CDR1 and CDR2: WNHNN, SYGVQD (reference sequence). Trimming took 4 bases from V and 2 from J; bases not matched to a gene: 7. The CDR3 region has the DNA TGCGCCAGCAGTGGACGTAGCGGGAGCGCCACAGATACGCAGTATTTT. Translation gives CASSGRSGSATDTQYF.

V usage is TRBV11-1 and J usage is TRBJ2-5, with a weak D call TRBD2 (6 bases). The length of the CDR3 is 16 residues. The V gene lost 5 bases and the J gene lost 5 bases, with 21 bases spanning the gap. Germline CDR1 SGHAT, CDR2 FQDESV (reference sequence). CDR3 bases: TGTGCCAGCAGCGGCGGTTTAGCGGCCCTAGAGGAGACCCAGTACTTC. It codes for CASSGGLAALEETQYF.

The rearrangement links TRBV6-1 to TRBJ2-2; D is ambiguous. The germline V and J ends were trimmed by 3 bases and 1 base, with 3 bases remaining between them. In germline, CDR1 is MNHNS, CDR2 SASEGT. This CDR3 is built from 13 residues. CDR3 DNA sequence: TGTGCCAGCAGTGAGGGGAACACCGGGGAGCTGTTTTTT. Amino acids: CASSEGNTGELFF.

CDR3 in DNA: TGTGCCGGAAGTAAATGGCGGGAGGAAACAGATACGCAGTATTTT. Protein sequence: CAGSKWREETDTQYF. The V and J genes are TRBV2 and TRBJ2-3; 8 nucleotides align to TRBD2. Per germline, CDR1 SNHLY and CDR2 FYNNEI. The CDR3 totals 15 residues. V was pared by 11 bases and J by 3 bases, with 13 bases of the junction left unmatched. Based on the CDR3 plus reference TRBV2 and TRBJ2-3, the full variable domain is EPEVTQTPSHQVTQMGQEVILRCVPISNHLYFYWYRQILGQKVEFLVSFYNNEISEKSEIFDDQFSVERPDGSNFTLKIRSTKLEDSAMYFCAGSKWREETDTQYFGPGTRLTVL.

This clone occurred a few times. V and J are TRBV4-1 and TRBJ2-7; a possible D gene is TRBD1 (5 bases). Germline V gene sequence: CDR1 MGHRA, CDR2 YSYEKL. Trimming cost V 1 base and J 2 bases, with 18 bases left between them. This CDR3 is built from 17 residues. CDR3 DNA sequence: TGCGCCAGCAGCCAAGTTAATCTCCCAGGGTCTGCCTACGAGCAGTACTTC. As protein: CASSQVNLPGSAYEQYF.

This sequence joins TRBV6-5 and TRBJ2-7, with D possibly called TRBD1 or TRBD2 (5 bases each). This CDR3 region has 13 residues. CDR1 MNHEY and CDR2 SVGAGI come from the germline V gene. V was shortened by 4 bases and J by 1 base, with 8 bases between the two germline ends. CDR3: CASSWGTSYEQYF. The CDR3 coding sequence is TGTGCCAGCAGTTGGGGGACGTCCTACGAGCAGTACTTC.

This clone is labeled as medium-sized (0.01 to 0.1%). This sequence joins TRBV15 and TRBJ2-6; no definite D call. Per germline, CDR1 LNHNV and CDR2 YYDKDF (reference sequence). The length of the CDR3 is 15 residues. V was trimmed by 0 bases and J by 0 bases, leaving 3 bases between them. As DNA, the CDR3 is TGTGCCACCAGCAGAGAAAACTCTGGGGCCAACGTCCTGACTTTC. Protein product: CATSRENSGANVLTF.

CDR3 sequence (DNA): TGTGCCAGCAGCTTGGATGGTCTAGCGAGCCGTAGCACAGATACGCAGTATTTT. Translating gives CASSLDGLASRSTDTQYF. The rearrangement joins TRBV5-6 to TRBJ2-3, with D possibly being TRBD2 (6 bases). Germline V gene sequence: CDR1 SGHDT, CDR2 YYEEEE. Trimming stripped 0 bases from V and 0 bases from J, with 17 bases between. The CDR3 consists of 18 residues.

The chain employs TRBV19 and TRBJ1-1; a possible D gene is TRBD1 (5 bases). The V end lost 0 bases, the J end lost 3 bases, and 14 bases lay between the germline ends. The CDR3 has 16 amino acids. From germline, CDR1 is LNHDA and CDR2 SQIVND (reference sequence). This CDR3 is CASSIDGRARYTEAFF. CDR3 DNA sequence: TGTGCCAGTAGTATAGATGGCAGGGCTCGTTACACTGAAGCTTTCTTT.

V gene TRBV19 combines with J gene TRBJ1-1, with D unclear. CDR3 length equals 14 residues. Trimming took 1 base from V and 2 from J, leaving 8 bases between them. Germline V CDR1 and CDR2: LNHDA, SQIVND (reference sequence). For the CDR3, the DNA is TGTGCCAGTAGTATAGGCTTACCTAACACTGAAGCTTTCTTT. Translated: CASSIGLPNTEAFF. The variable domain in full, completed from reference TRBV19 and TRBJ1-1, reads DGGITQSPKYLFRKEGQNVTLSCEQNLNHDAMYWYRQDPGQGLRLIYYSQIVNDFQKGDIAEGYSVSREKKESFPLTVTSAQKNPTAFYLCASSIGLPNTEAFFGQGTRLTVV.

This chain joins TRBV29-1 and TRBJ1-2; TRBD1 matches 11 bases. The CDR3 length is 14 residues. V trimming: 6 bases; J trimming: 2 bases; junction bases outside the gene matches: 5. Germline CDR1 and CDR2: SQVTM and ANQGSEA. This chain's CDR3 is CSVIGTGGNYGYTF. The CDR3 nucleotides read TGCAGCGTCATCGGGACAGGGGGGAACTATGGCTACACCTTC.

This clone was seen a handful of times. The J gene is TRBJ2-5, the V gene TRBV7-2, with 7 bases lining up with TRBD1. The CDR3 loop spans 17 amino acids. CDR1 is SGHTA and CDR2 is FQGNSA in the germline V gene. Trimming cost V 5 bases and J 2 bases; bases outside gene matches: 14. DNA for the CDR3: TGTGCCAGCAGCGGAAGAGCAGACACAGGGGCACAAGAGACCCAGTACTTC. Translating gives CASSGRADTGAQETQYF.

The V gene is TRBV29-1, the J gene TRBJ2-2; D uncertain. The CDR3 totals 11 residues. CDR1 is SQVTM, CDR2 ANQGSEA, per germline. Trimming pared 7 bases from V and 2 bases from J, leaving 5 bases between. Here the CDR3 DNA reads TGCAGCGGCGAAAACACCGGGGAGCTGTTTTTT. As protein: CSGENTGELFF.

The chain couples TRBV6-6 to TRBJ2-5; no firm D call. This CDR3 comprises 13 residues. The V end lost 6 bases, the J end lost 3 bases, and 11 bases lay between the germline ends. Germline assignment: CDR1 MNHNY and CDR2 SVGAGI (reference sequence). CDR3 loop: CASREVAEETQYF. The CDR3 bases are TGTGCCAGCAGGGAAGTGGCTGAAGAGACCCAGTACTTC.

The chain recombines TRBV6-4 with TRBJ2-3; TRBD1 matches 7 bases. CDR3 size: 14 residues. V trimming: 0 bases; J trimming: 4 bases; junction bases outside the gene matches: 1. CDR1 and CDR2 from the germline V gene are MRHNA and SNTAGT. The CDR3 nucleotides are TGTGCCAGCAGTGACTCGCAGGGGGCAGATACGCAGTATTTT. Amino acid sequence: CASSDSQGADTQYF.

The rearrangement links TRBV2 to TRBJ2-3; TRBD2 might be the D (5 bases). With 0 bases removed from V and 6 bases from J, the gap between germline ends came to 10 bases. CDR1 and CDR2 (germline): SNHLY, FYNNEI. The CDR3 totals 14 residues. The CDR3 sequence: CASSEAPRADTQYF. The CDR3, as DNA: TGTGCCAGCAGTGAAGCGCCGCGGGCGGATACGCAGTATTTT. Complete variable domain (other parts from reference TRBV2 and TRBJ2-3): EPEVTQTPSHQVTQMGQEVILRCVPISNHLYFYWYRQILGQKVEFLVSFYNNEISEKSEIFDDQFSVERPDGSNFTLKIRSTKLEDSAMYFCASSEAPRADTQYFGPGTRLTVL.

The rearrangement uses TRBV7-3 and TRBJ1-5; TRBD1 might be the D (5 bases). Germline V CDR1 and CDR2: SGHTA, FQGTGA. V was cut by 5 bases and J by 5 bases, with 10 bases left in between. The CDR3 totals 13 residues. In nucleotides, the CDR3 is TGTGCCAGCAGCCCAGGGCCCGATCAGCCCCAGCATTTT. Translating gives CASSPGPDQPQHF.

The J gene is TRBJ2-2, the V gene TRBV4-1; 9 nucleotides match TRBD1. Germline lookup yields CDR1 MGHRA and CDR2 YSYEKL. The CDR3 is 15 amino acids. V lost 1 base, J lost 8 bases, and 5 bases stayed unmatched. The CDR3 sequence is CASSQGTGVAGELFF. The CDR3 nucleotides read TGCGCCAGCAGCCAAGGGACAGGGGTGGCGGGGGAGCTGTTTTTT.

V and J are TRBV9 and TRBJ2-1, with D perhaps assigned TRBD1 or TRBD2 (5 bases each). The CDR3 is 15 residues long. Germline CDR1 SGDLS, CDR2 YYNGEE. Trimming left V 0 bases short and J 7 bases short, with 14 bases between. This CDR3 reads CASSVVGDLGNEQFF. The CDR3 coding sequence is TGTGCCAGCAGCGTAGTGGGGGATTTAGGGAATGAGCAGTTCTTC.

V gene TRBV7-9 combines with J gene TRBJ2-2, with a weak D call TRBD2 (6 bases). The V end was cut by 1 base, the J end by 4 bases, with 7 bases between. The CDR3 is made up of 14 amino acids. Germline V gene lookup returns CDR1 SEHNR and CDR2 FQNEAQ (reference sequence). The CDR3 loop reads CASSLGTTTGELFF. The CDR3 coding sequence is TGTGCCAGCAGCTTAGGGACTACCACCGGGGAGCTGTTTTTT.

The chain has TRBV7-9 and TRBJ1-4; 7 bases match TRBD1. The CDR3 covers 16 residues. With V trimmed by 5 bases and J by 4 bases, 10 bases remained unmatched. The V gene's germline CDR1 is SEHNR and CDR2 FQNEAQ (reference sequence). CDR3 residues: CASSPSQGPLNEKLFF. CDR3 coding DNA: TGTGCCAGCAGCCCCTCACAGGGGCCGCTTAATGAAAAACTGTTTTTT.

This rearrangement joins TRBV28 to TRBJ1-2, with D maybe TRBD1 (5 bases). In germline, CDR1 is MDHEN, CDR2 SYDVKM. V lost 6 bases, J lost 4 bases, and 15 bases lay in between. The CDR3 loop spans 14 amino acids. The CDR3 protein is CASRPLTDSYGYTF. In nucleotides, the CDR3 is TGTGCCAGCAGACCATTGACAGACTCCTATGGCTACACCTTC.

The CDR3 spells CASGPNEQFF. CDR3 nucleotide sequence: TGTGCCAGCGGTCCCAATGAGCAGTTCTTC. The rearrangement links TRBV6-6 to TRBJ2-1; D remains ambiguous. Germline V lookup: CDR1 MNHNY, CDR2 SVGAGI (reference sequence). Trimming cost V 8 bases and J 6 bases, with 5 bases left between them. The CDR3 extends over 10 amino acids.

The chain has TRBV4-2 and TRBJ2-7, with D hard to call. CDR1 is LGHNA and CDR2 is YNFKEQ in the germline V gene. The CDR3 contains 11 residues. Trimming took 1 base from V and 6 from J, leaving 4 bases between them. CDR3 in amino acids: CASSQGTEQYF. As DNA, the CDR3 is TGTGCCAGCAGCCAAGGCACCGAGCAGTACTTC.

The chain carries TRBV5-6 and TRBJ1-2, with TRBD1 as a possible D gene (5 bases). Germline CDR1 and CDR2: SGHDT and YYEEEE. The ends were cut back, 2 bases at V and 4 bases at J, with 12 bases in the middle. The CDR3 runs 14 residues. The CDR3 is CASSLLGTVYGYTF. CDR3 sequence (DNA): TGTGCCAGCAGCTTACTTGGGACGGTCTATGGCTACACCTTC.

Only a few counts were recorded for this clone. The V and J genes are TRBV15 and TRBJ1-1; the match to TRBD1 covers 7 bases. The V and J ends lost 3 bases and 1 base, in that order; junction bases with no gene match: 2. Germline V gene data show CDR1 as LNHNV and CDR2 as YYDKDF (reference sequence). CDR3 length: 14 residues. The CDR3 is CATSSTGENTEAFF. The DNA of the CDR3 is TGTGCCACCAGCAGTACAGGGGAGAACACTGAAGCTTTCTTT.